These 6 T cell receptor beta chains were sequenced from one sample in a study of technical replicates of blood from a few donors. Sequencing used immunoSEQ multiplex PCR; TCRdb keeps in-frame clones, though not all of them. Among around 70,000 clones, around 97% were seen once, and the ten largest hold approximately 0.2%. Sequenced: T cells isolated from PBMCs. Receptor source: a human donor in good health.

The V and J genes are TRBV10-1 and TRBJ2-5; D uncertain. Germline V gene lookup returns CDR1 WNHNN and CDR2 SYGVQD (reference sequence). V was cut by 5 bases and J by 5 bases, with 12 bases left in between. This CDR3 region has 13 residues. CDR3 region: CASSFAGAETQYF. CDR3 in DNA: TGCGCCAGCAGTTTCGCCGGTGCGGAGACCCAGTACTTC.

The rearrangement uses TRBV7-9 and TRBJ2-7, with D possibly being TRBD2 (7 bases). Germline loops: CDR1 SEHNR, CDR2 FQNEAQ (reference sequence). This CDR3 comprises 13 residues. The germline V and J ends were trimmed by 3 bases and 6 bases, with 12 bases remaining between them. The CDR3 DNA reads as TGTGCCAGCAGCTTCGGGGGGCCGAGCGAGCAGTACTTC. The encoded protein is CASSFGGPSEQYF.

J is TRBJ1-4 and V is TRBV27; no reliable D call. The V gene lost 0 bases and the J gene lost 7 bases, with 12 bases spanning the gap. CDR1 and CDR2 from the germline V gene are MNHEY and SMNVEV (reference sequence). The CDR3 has 15 amino acids. The CDR3 sequence: CASSLSRRASEKLFF. The CDR3 DNA reads TGTGCCAGCAGTTTATCGCGCAGAGCGAGTGAAAAACTGTTTTTT.

This clone occurred once. The V call is TRBV5-4, the J call TRBJ2-5; 14 nucleotides line up with TRBD2. The length of the CDR3 is 16 residues. Germline lookup yields CDR1 SGHNT and CDR2 YYREEE (reference sequence). The trim removed 3 bases at V and 3 bases at J, leaving 4 bases unmatched. CDR3: CASSYSGLAGEETQYF. DNA for the CDR3: TGTGCCAGCAGCTATTCGGGACTAGCGGGGGAAGAGACCCAGTACTTC.

V usage is TRBV30 and J usage is TRBJ2-7; weak D call: TRBD1 (5 bases). The germline V gene encodes CDR1 GTSNPN and CDR2 SVGIG (reference sequence). This CDR3 contains 13 residues. V was pared by 0 bases and J by 6 bases, with 12 bases between. In nucleotides, the CDR3 is TGTGCCTGGAGTGTGGGCAGGGTGGGCGAGCAGTACTTC. This codes for CAWSVGRVGEQYF.

J is TRBJ1-6 and V is TRBV11-2; 7 bases line up with TRBD1. This CDR3 contains 15 residues. From germline, CDR1 is SGHAT and CDR2 FQNNGV. V trimming: 6 bases; J trimming: 6 bases; junction bases outside the gene matches: 8. The CDR3 DNA reads as TGTGCCAGCAGAATTGGTACAGGGGCTAATTCACCCCTCCACTTT. Its translation is CASRIGTGANSPLHF.